These T cell receptor beta chains were read from a single sample in a study of T-cell reconstitution after alpha-beta-depleted transplantation in children. TCRdb redid the calling of the PCR reads with MiXCR, one entry per CDR3 protein. The sample holds around 670,000 distinct CDR3 sequences, around 13% seen once. The starting material was PBMCs, obtained before TCRalphabeta/CD19-depleted stem cell transplant. These receptors originate from a girl aged 2 to 9 with congenital amegakaryocytic thrombocytopenia, due to receive a stem cell transplant. The CDR3 runs from the conserved cysteine through the conserved F or W.

CDR3 protein,V gene
CASSSIGMDHNEQFF,TRBV27
CAISTAGANVLTF,TRBV10-3
CSAKWDSPYEQYF,TRBV20-1
CASRPPGTGGTDTQYF,TRBV6-1
CASSPDTAGVTQYF,TRBV4-2
CASSLEAPTSFSETQYF,TRBV4-2
CSVRRGRAEAFF,TRBV29-1
CASSQGYTEAFF,TRBV5-1
CATRGRAEQYF,TRBV6-5
CAWSTGGRSPLHF,TRBV30